This entry lists 25 T cell receptor beta chains sequenced from one sample in a study of T cell responses to AZD1222 COVID-19 vaccine. TCRdb's table, derived via immunoSEQ multiplex PCR, lists solely in-frame clones and lacks some. The sample lists around 120,000 clones, roughly 90% occurring once. The sequences come from peripheral blood, collected on day 0 of AZD1222 vaccination. These receptor sequences come from an adult in good health.

CDR3 loop: CASSLDMGLAGRLGELFF. In nucleotides, the CDR3 is TGTGCCAGCAGCTTAGATATGGGGCTAGCGGGAAGGCTCGGGGAGCTGTTTTTT. The chain carries TRBV7-2 and TRBJ2-2, with TRBD2 matching over 9 bases. V shed 1 base, J shed 7 bases, and the junction held 13 bases outside the gene matches. CDR3 length equals 18 residues. In germline, CDR1 is SGHTA, CDR2 FQGNSA.

The chain couples TRBV30 to TRBJ1-5; D uncertain. The V gene lost 1 base and the J gene lost 1 base, with 5 bases spanning the gap. This CDR3 has 13 amino acids. Germline V gene lookup returns CDR1 GTSNPN and CDR2 SVGIG (reference sequence). CDR3 DNA: TGTGCCTGGAGTGGATCGAGCAATCAGCCCCAGCATTTT. Residues: CAWSGSSNQPQHF.

The chain recombines TRBV9 with TRBJ2-7; 12 positions agree with TRBD1. The CDR3 consists of 17 residues. V dropped 1 base and J dropped 2; count of bases not matched to a gene: 7. CDR1 and CDR2 (germline): SGDLS, YYNGEE. This CDR3 reads CASSVPGQGALTYEQYF. The DNA of the CDR3 is TGTGCCAGCAGCGTACCGGGACAGGGGGCGCTGACCTACGAGCAGTACTTC. Complete variable domain (other parts from reference TRBV9 and TRBJ2-7): DSGVTQTPKHLITATGQRVTLRCSPRSGDLSVYWYQQSLDQGLQFLIQYYNGEERAKGNILERFSAQQFPDLHSELNLSSLELGDSALYFCASSVPGQGALTYEQYFGPGTRLTVT.

The J gene is TRBJ2-6, the V gene TRBV18; 11 nucleotides match TRBD1. With 3 bases clipped from V and 0 bases from J, the junction kept 4 bases outside the gene matches. This CDR3 region has 18 residues. The V gene's germline CDR1 is KGHSH and CDR2 LQKENI. This CDR3 reads CASSPRTGGTSGANVLTF. The DNA for the CDR3 is TGTGCCAGCTCACCTAGGACAGGGGGCACCTCTGGGGCCAACGTCCTGACTTTC.

The chain is built from TRBV11-2 and TRBJ2-7; 11 positions match TRBD1. Germline V gives CDR1 SGHAT, CDR2 FQNNGV. The J segment lost 10 bases and the V segment lost 4 bases, leaving 6 bases of the junction unmatched. The CDR3 has 13 amino acids. The CDR3 region is CASSYSGQGEQYF. In nucleotides, the CDR3 is TGTGCCAGCAGCTATTCGGGACAGGGGGAACAGTACTTC.

The chain links TRBV11-3 to TRBJ2-1; 9 bases are shared with TRBD1. Losses at the gene ends were 5 bases for V and 6 bases for J; bases not matched to a gene: 5. The CDR3 is 14 residues long. Germline V gene data show CDR1 as SGHNT and CDR2 as YENEEA. This CDR3 is CASSGDRDGNEQFF. The CDR3 nucleotides are TGTGCCAGCAGCGGGGACAGGGATGGCAATGAGCAGTTCTTC.

The CDR3 loop reads CASSQNEWNEQFF. The CDR3 nucleotides read TGTGCCAGCAGTCAGAACGAGTGGAATGAGCAGTTCTTC. This chain links TRBV4-2 with TRBJ2-1, with D uncertain. The CDR3 runs to 13 residues. Germline values: CDR1 LGHNA, CDR2 YNFKEQ. The V gene lost 6 bases and the J gene lost 7 bases, with 13 bases spanning the gap.

V is TRBV27 and J is TRBJ1-1, with D unresolved. The CDR3 has 16 residues. Trimming pared 1 base from V and 0 bases from J, leaving 12 bases between. CDR1 is MNHEY, CDR2 SMNVEV, per germline (reference sequence). CDR3 amino acids: CASSLYGIGLNTEAFF. CDR3 bases: TGTGCCAGCAGTTTATATGGGATAGGGTTGAACACTGAAGCTTTCTTT.

The rearrangement uses TRBV6-6 and TRBJ1-5, with 9 bases fitting TRBD1. Germline-derived CDR1 and CDR2 are MNHNY and SVGAGI (reference sequence). V was clipped by 6 bases and J by 4 bases; unmatched bases: 7. This CDR3 region has 15 residues. The CDR3 bases are TGTGCCAGCAGCGCAGAGGGACAGGGAAATCAGCCCCAGCATTTT. It is translated as CASSAEGQGNQPQHF.

The genes are TRBV18 and TRBJ2-5; D uncertain. V shed 0 bases and J shed 4 bases, with 9 bases lying between them. The CDR3 is 14 amino acids. Germline V gene lookup returns CDR1 KGHSH and CDR2 LQKENI. The DNA of the CDR3 is TGTGCCAGCTCACCACCATCGAGCCGAGAGACCCAGTACTTC. Encoded protein: CASSPPSSRETQYF.

The chain carries TRBV18 and TRBJ2-7, with unresolved D. Germline CDR1 and CDR2: KGHSH and LQKENI. This CDR3 has 12 amino acids. The V gene lost 4 bases and the J gene lost 4 bases, with 8 bases spanning the gap. DNA for the CDR3: TGTGCCAGCTCACGTAACAGTTACGAGCAGTACTTC. Translated, it gives CASSRNSYEQYF.

The table lists this clone with a count of one. This rearrangement joins TRBV7-2 to TRBJ1-3, with a weak D call TRBD1 (6 bases). The V and J ends lost 1 base and 8 bases respectively, with 12 bases between them. The germline gives CDR1 SGHTA, CDR2 FQGNSA. This CDR3 is built from 14 residues. The chain's CDR3 is CASSLGPEGDTIYF. CDR3 bases: TGTGCCAGCAGCTTAGGACCGGAGGGGGACACCATATATTTT.

To note about this clone: Additional DNA sequences in this sample encode the identical CDR3. The chain uses TRBV5-4 and TRBJ2-3, with TRBD2 matching 7 bases. CDR1 and CDR2 from the germline V gene are SGHNT and YYREEE (reference sequence). The junction had 4 bases not matched to a gene; V was cut back by 0 bases and J by 0 bases. The CDR3 has 16 residues. CDR3: CASSLGAGVSTDTQYF. CDR3 sequence (DNA): TGTGCCAGCAGCTTGGGTGCGGGGGTCAGCACAGATACGCAGTATTTT.

J is TRBJ1-2 and V is TRBV2; D remains ambiguous. The CDR3 totals 14 residues. V was cut by 8 bases and J by 5 bases, with 18 bases left in between. CDR1 is SNHLY and CDR2 is FYNNEI in the germline V gene. Here the CDR3 reads CASYKGRSGYGYTF. For the CDR3, the DNA is TGTGCCAGCTATAAAGGAAGATCGGGTTATGGCTACACCTTC.

This chain joins TRBV6-5 and TRBJ2-1; D is unclear. This CDR3 contains 16 residues. The V end was cut by 2 bases, the J end by 0 bases, with 11 bases between. CDR1 and CDR2 (germline): MNHEY, SVGAGI. CDR3 DNA: TGTGCCAGCAGTTACCAGGTTAGCAGCTCCTACAATGAGCAGTTCTTC. Translating it yields CASSYQVSSSYNEQFF.

This clone was detected once. The CDR3 loop is CASSWGQNSGNTIYF. The CDR3 DNA reads as TGTGCCAGCAGCTGGGGACAAAACTCTGGAAACACCATATATTTT. This rearrangement joins TRBV5-8 to TRBJ1-3; a possible D gene is TRBD1 (6 bases). Trimming stripped 3 bases from V and 0 bases from J, with 10 bases between. CDR3 length: 15 amino acids. Per germline, CDR1 SGHTS and CDR2 YDEGEE.

V is TRBV27 and J is TRBJ2-2, with TRBD2 identical over 7 bases. This CDR3 is 15 amino acids long. J gave up 6 bases and V 8 bases, and 12 bases lay outside the gene matches. The germline V gene has CDR1 MNHEY and CDR2 SMNVEV (reference sequence). The CDR3 coding sequence is TGTGCCAGCTCTAACCGGGACTATCACGCCGGGGAGCTGTTTTTT. It is translated as CASSNRDYHAGELFF.

The chain is built from TRBV28 and TRBJ2-2; D is unclear. Between the trimmed V and J ends, which lost 3 bases and 0 bases, there was a span of 5 bases. The CDR3 is 14 residues long. The germline V gene encodes CDR1 MDHEN and CDR2 SYDVKM. CDR3 loop: CASSFGANTGELFF. CDR3 nucleotide sequence: TGTGCCAGCAGTTTCGGCGCGAACACCGGGGAGCTGTTTTTT. Combining the CDR3 with reference TRBV28 and TRBJ2-2 gives the whole variable domain DVKVTQSSRYLVKRTGEKVFLECVQDMDHENMFWYRQDPGLGLRLIYFSYDVKMKEKGDIPEGYSVSREKKERFSLILESASTNQTSMYLCASSFGANTGELFFGEGSRLTVL.

The sample holds one count of this clone. This chain uses TRBV6-5 with TRBJ1-1; D gene uncertain. The CDR3 is made up of 14 amino acids. CDR1 and CDR2 (germline): MNHEY, SVGAGI. V dropped 6 bases and J dropped 0 bases, with 11 bases sitting between them. CDR3 region: CASSFAQMNTEAFF. CDR3 DNA: TGTGCCAGCAGCTTCGCCCAGATGAACACTGAAGCTTTCTTT.

The rearrangement links TRBV7-6 to TRBJ2-7; 13 bases fit TRBD2. Germline V CDR1 and CDR2: SGHVS, FNYEAQ. The CDR3 consists of 17 residues. Trimming at V came to 0 bases and at J to 2 bases, leaving 4 bases not matched to a gene. The CDR3 DNA reads as TGTGCCAGCAGCTTAGCCGGGACTAGCGGGACCCCCTACGAGCAGTACTTC. Translation gives CASSLAGTSGTPYEQYF.

The rearrangement links TRBV3-1 (or the pseudogene TRBV3-2) to TRBJ2-1, with D possibly being TRBD1 (6 bases). The CDR3 covers 14 residues. V was clipped by 6 bases and J by 9 bases, with 18 bases between them. Germline values: CDR1 LGHDT, CDR2 YNNKEL (reference sequence). CDR3 in DNA: TGTGCCAGCAGGTCTAATTTCCAAGGGGGTGAGCAGTTCTTC. Protein sequence: CASRSNFQGGEQFF.

This chain uses TRBV11-1 with TRBJ2-1; 9 nucleotides match TRBD2. This CDR3 has 16 residues. V was clipped by 3 bases and J by 8 bases; unmatched bases: 11. CDR1 SGHAT and CDR2 FQDESV come from the germline V gene (reference sequence). The CDR3 loop is CASSFRGASGVHEQFF. CDR3 in DNA: TGTGCCAGCAGCTTCCGGGGGGCTAGCGGGGTTCATGAGCAGTTCTTC.

The chain links TRBV3-1 (or the pseudogene TRBV3-2) to TRBJ2-7; 7 bases are a match to TRBD2. Losses at the gene ends were 3 bases for V and 7 bases for J; bases not matched to a gene: 9. Germline values: CDR1 LGHDT, CDR2 YNNKEL (reference sequence). The CDR3 sequence is 14 residues long. The CDR3 sequence: CASSHLSGGSEQYF. CDR3 DNA: TGTGCCAGCAGCCATCTTTCCGGGGGGAGTGAGCAGTACTTC.

The chain joins TRBV7-3 to TRBJ2-7; D is ambiguous. This CDR3 is 12 amino acids long. Trimming shortened V by 6 bases and J by 3 bases, and 9 bases separated the two germline ends. CDR1 is SGHTA and CDR2 is FQGTGA in the germline V gene. The CDR3: CASSPDGYEQYF. CDR3 nucleotides: TGTGCCAGCAGTCCGGACGGCTACGAGCAGTACTTC.

This rearrangement joins TRBV18 to TRBJ1-6, with D unresolved. Germline V gene lookup returns CDR1 KGHSH and CDR2 LQKENI. The length of the CDR3 is 13 residues. The V end lost 2 bases, the J end lost 11 bases, and 10 bases lay between the germline ends. The CDR3 DNA is TGTGCCAGCTCACCAGGGGTTGAGACACCCCTCCACTTT. Protein: CASSPGVETPLHF.